Given below is one T cell receptor beta chain in context. Its antigen is unknown. No qualities accompany the bases; no much larger clone lies one base away. TCRbeta CDR3 regions were amplified from genomic DNA by means of the immunoSEQ Assay, a bias-controlled multiplex PCR. Regarding the original processing steps: The number of nucleated cells in each sample was estimated by amplification of reference gene primers within the assay. To quantify the absolute abundance of each unique TCRbeta CDR3 rearrangement, sequence reads were collapsed and filtered. For each sample, productive Simpson clonality was calculated as the square root of Simpson's diversity index across productive rearrangements. As stored in TCRdb, this immuneACCESS dataset retains in-frame rearrangements with V and J assigned. A fraction of the clones does not appear; measured against another copy, unresolved V genes explain less than half of the discrepancy, and the remainder lacks a known reason. V, J and clone size are taken as reported in that table, and D and trimming were inferred from the DNA itself. The sample profile shows about 230,000 clones; roughly 87% of them were found once. 10% to 13% of the sample is taken by the ten largest.

The CDR3 starts with the cysteine, ends with the phenylalanine, and has 15 residues. Kept here is only the CDR3 DNA, which spans 45 bases and is read in frame from base 1. The germline V gene gives CDR1 as MGHRA and CDR2 as YSYEKL. Trimming removed 1 base from V and 11 bases from J, leaving 18 bases between the germline ends. The data stem from a study of blood T cell repertoires in COVID-19 (dated by TCRdb to the early 2020s). About the investigation overall: Collaborator samples came from the United States, Italy and Spain and covered acute and convalescent phases of COVID-19. The material from the prospective study consisted of cDNA or gDNA derived from T cells, B-cell-depleted T cells, or PBMCs. The dataset comprised deeply sampled blood TCRbeta repertoires from subjects exposed to, actively infected with, or recovered from COVID-19. The repertoires were released in a freely available public database intended as a resource for research on the immune response to SARS-CoV-2. The samples were drawn from the first 160 participants of the ongoing ImmuneRACE study and from some 1,300 subjects provided by 6 global collaborators. Sample metadata almost always included a de-identified subject ID, COVID-19 status, age in years and sex. Where HLA class I and class II types were available, the types were taken from metadata supplied by the sample provider, not from assay-based typing. Results and caveats for the whole study, not just this receptor: How much clinical and demographic metadata was included differed by source and by participant, and the metadata was provided uncurated.

Participants in the prospective study were aged 18 to 89 years, lived in about two dozen United States geographic areas, and enrolled through a virtual design. In the prospective study, participants were assigned to cohorts based on the clinical history participants reported in a screening survey and a study questionnaire. For ImmuneRACE Cohort 3, a participant was defined as recovered based on two consecutive negative NP/OP PCR tests, clearance by a healthcare professional, or resolution of symptoms. In the prospective study, mobile phlebotomists collected whole blood, serum and a nasopharyngeal or oropharyngeal swab from each participant. Participants in the prospective study had the option to provide additional blood draws and questionnaires over a 2-month period. Before DNA extraction, prospective study blood samples were shipped either frozen or at room temperature.

The specimen sequenced was PBMCs or T cells enriched from blood (not recorded which). The rearranged segments are TRBV4-1 and TRBJ2-1, and possibly TRBD2, on 5 matching bases. The TCR was taken from a man younger than 45 who had recovered from COVID-19. The DNA sequence is given as TGCGCCAGCAGCCAAGTATGGGAGATCAATGATAAGCAGTTCTTC. The encoded protein is CASSQVWEINDKQFF.